This T cell receptor beta chain was identified during a study of early T cells in non-severe SARS-CoV-2 infection. Using its own MiXCR run on the 5' RACE reads, TCRdb lists one record per CDR3 protein. The sample holds approximately 40,000 distinct CDR3 sequences, 9.5% to 13% seen once. The V end lost 9 bases, the J end lost 2 bases, and 16 bases lay between the germline ends. The CDR3 runs to 14 residues. In germline, CDR1 is LNHDA, CDR2 SQIVND (reference sequence). This clonotype was seen ten or more times. The sequence was obtained from an adult who was a healthcare worker with PCR-confirmed SARS-CoV-2 infection or an uninfected control (not recorded which). The specimen was whole blood. The gene calls are TRBV19 and TRBJ2-5; D is possibly TRBD1 (6 bases). CDR3 bases: TGTGCCAGCTCCTTCGGACAGCAACAAGAGACCCAGTACTTC. Translated, it gives CASSFGQQQETQYF.